The following is a TCR beta chain sequence with its context. What antigen it recognizes has not been identified. No qualities accompany the bases; no much larger clone lies one base away. This sample stems from a study of cytomegalovirus exposure and HLA in healthy donors (dated by TCRdb to 2016 to 2017). Regarding the complete study: In an earlier analysis of approximately 640 of the donors, less than 350 Gb of sequence data and 117 million unique TCR beta sequences from 150 million to 200 million T cells were reported. An early release that covered about 600 HLA-typed donors contained approximately 300 gigabases of sequencing data and 75 million to 100 million unique TCR sequences. Of the 300 to 400 genotyped donors, approximately 80% fell in the genetic ancestry cluster associated with self-reported Caucasian donors. The study was designed to test whether signatures of past pathogen exposure could be identified by cataloging public T cell receptors. The study used immunosequencing to profile the T cell repertoires of approximately 690 subjects and linked those repertoires to cytomegalovirus serostatus. Besides the first cohort of around 670 subjects, a separate validation cohort made up of over a hundred different subjects was used. To predict cytomegalovirus infection status, the study combined high-throughput TCR immunosequencing, statistical association of individual TCRs with disease status, and machine learning. In a later analysis, previously published TCR beta repertoires from several hundred donors were re-analyzed and high-resolution HLA genotyping was added so that TCR occurrence patterns could be studied. Rather than using new phenotypic data, the later analysis identified candidate immune exposures from TCR beta sequences and from how often those sequences occurred across donors. To decide whether each TCR beta V gene segment behaved as functional or pseudogenic, an earlier analysis of approximately 600 of the donors relied on high-throughput TCR beta sequencing. Donor age, sex, ethnicity and CMV serostatus were compiled together with the repertoire data. A later genetic analysis used genome-wide SNP genotypes for about 60% of the roughly 670 donors, treating that subset as a discovery cohort. Every repertoire in the discovery cohort had been generated on one and the same sequencing platform. Both class I and class II loci were covered by HLA typing, at four-digit resolution. The number of donors typed differed by locus, with about 629-630 for A, B, C, DRB1 and DQB1, 522 for DQA1, 606 for DPA1, and 400 to 490 for DPB1. Five DR-DQ haplotypes were handled as single units for association and clustering because linkage in the cohort was strong. Among some 410 genotyped donors of the cohort, an average of around 250,000 unique TCR beta nucleotide sequences was sequenced per donor, of which approximately 18% were non-productive. General findings and caveats noted by the study authors: The authors suggested that the approach could potentially be extended to other disease states and immunological phenotypes. A cluster of highly shared sequence variants was judged likely to be a technical artifact of the sequencing pipeline. V-gene and J-gene trimming of TCR beta chains was associated with a missense DCLRE1C variant in a later genetic analysis, and the association was replicated in an independent cohort. Presence/absence analyses assumed roughly uniform sequencing depth across donors, an assumption that may not hold. Most TCR sequences were seen in very few donors, while some public TCRs were found in many individuals. Compared with equally common non-associated chains, HLA-associated TCR beta chains in a later analysis were more clonally expanded and had lower generation probabilities. Some IMGT-functional V segments, including TRBV6-2 and TRBV6-3, could not be told apart with the 87-base-pair reads, so those segments were excluded. Cytomegalovirus status was reported to be diagnosed by the classifier with high specificity and sensitivity in both the original and validation cohorts. Several of the top co-occurrence clusters appeared to be linked to parvovirus B19, influenza, CMV and Epstein-Barr virus, according to a later analysis. An earlier analysis of approximately 540 of the donors showed that most TCR beta V segments appeared in productive rearrangements either about 87% or about 30% of the time, which broadly matched IMGT annotations. The study gave a list of about 150 TCR beta chains associated with cytomegalovirus. Linkage disequilibrium might explain the correlated functional status among segregating V segments, but an unknown experimental factor could not be excluded. Assigning TCR associations to individual alleles was difficult when HLA alleles, especially DR and DQ, strongly co-occurred. Only TCR beta chains were sequenced in this cohort, and the absence of alpha or paired-chain data limited detectable features. A few of the identified cytomegalovirus-associated TCR beta chains were confirmed in vitro to be specific for cytomegalovirus antigens. At a false discovery rate of 0.05, a later analysis linked approximately 18,000 TCR beta sequences to specific HLA alleles. HLA typing was unavailable for some donors at each locus, so association tests used only the typed subset. The only immune exposure information available for the cohort was CMV serostatus. A further reported finding was that TCR beta sequences accurately predicted the HLA-A and HLA-B alleles for most subjects in the first cohort. Because counts were too low, seventeen rarely observed V segments, including chromosome 9 orphons, were left out of the earlier analysis of some 600 of the donors. According to a later analysis, TCR association rates differed among HLA loci, with DRB1 alleles showing the most associated TCRs and HLA-C alleles showing the fewest. In a later analysis, most CMV-associated TCR beta chains were found to appear HLA-restricted, with HLA associations seemingly driven largely by CMV exposure. In a later genetic analysis, fewer N-insertions in productive TCRs were reported among donors in an Asian-associated ancestry cluster than the 666-donor mean.

The library was built by means of the immunoSEQ multiplex PCR assay. A mixture of 60 forward primers for TCR Vbeta segments and 13 reverse primers for TCR Jbeta segments was used in the multiplex PCR. A multiplex PCR assay on genomic DNA amplified the CDR3 region of rearranged TCR beta genes. The amplified TCR beta libraries were sequenced on the Illumina HiSeq System as 87-base-pair reads. The original pipeline was this. Across the 500 to 850 repertoires, a later analysis counted roughly 77 million unique TCR beta chains, roughly 11 million of which were shared by at least two donors. To remove PCR and sequencing errors, raw reads were error-corrected and collapsed into unique sequences using a nearest-neighbor algorithm that merged closely related sequences. Alignment of CDR3 sequences to IMGT reference sequences was used to assign V, D and J gene segments. For a sequence to be retained, a match of at least six nucleotides to both a V gene segment and a J gene segment was required. Rearrangements were called productive when the CDR3 lacked stop codons and stayed in frame with V and J; all others were non-productive. Following IMGT convention, CDR3 was defined as the stretch from the second conserved V-encoded cysteine up to the conserved J-encoded phenylalanine. In an earlier analysis of 500 to 650 of the donors, sequences lacking an unambiguous match to a single V gene segment were excluded. In an earlier analysis of several hundred of the donors, V segments were called functional above 56.7% productive rearrangements and were called segregating when the between-donor standard deviation exceeded 5%. A statistical classification framework was built for diagnosing cytomegalovirus status from the catalog of TCR beta chain sequences. In a later analysis, V and J genes were assigned by comparing TCR nucleotide sequences against IMGT/GENE-DB human TR gene sequences. Using the TCRdist pipeline, a later analysis assigned CDR3 sequences along with most-parsimonious VDJ recombination scenarios. In a later analysis, each TCR beta chain was defined by its CDR3 amino acid sequence together with its V-gene family, and reads without a unique V-gene family were excluded. In a later analysis, nearly 600 highly shared, low-generation-probability nucleotide sequences were removed to address suspected cross-contamination and a sequencing artifact. For each public chain, a later analysis derived a clonal expansion index from normalized ranks of inferred template counts within each repertoire. In a later analysis, generation probabilities were computed with a VDJ recombination model fitted to out-of-frame rearrangements, and the resulting probabilities were checked against IGoR. In a later analysis, hypergeometric tests were used to score TCR-TCR, TCR-HLA and TCR-CMV co-occurrence, with a repertoire-size bias correction applied to TCR pairs. In a later analysis, false discovery rates were estimated by permuting HLA or CMV assignments 20 times. A later analysis grouped co-occurring TCRs with DBSCAN, adding TCRdist sequence similarity when clustering within HLA-allele-positive subsets. Co-occurrence clustering excluded repertoires with fewer than 30,000 or more than 120,000 public chains, plus five with anomalous nucleotide sharing. TCRdb re-hosts the immuneACCESS table, in-frame sequences only. Its copies lack some clones; in the studies checked, an unresolved V gene accounts for under half of them, and the cause for the rest is not known. That table supplies the V and J calls and clone size; D and trimming were determined from the DNA. This sample holds tens of thousands of clones; around 52% were observed only once. Approximately 10% of the sample comes from the top ten.

The CDR3 runs 14 residues from the cysteine to the phenylalanine. The retained sequence is limited to the CDR3, 42 bases, with the frame set at the first base. CDR1 SQVTM and CDR2 ANQGSEA are derived from the germline V gene. The cohort consisted of more than 650 healthy bone marrow donors. At the time of sampling, every cohort member was nominally healthy, though immune exposures that went unrecorded were likely present. CMV serostatus was positive for 250 to 300 and negative for about half of the roughly 700 cohort members, and was not recorded for this donor. Each donor provided a peripheral blood sample, and peripheral blood mononuclear cells were used for TCR beta sequencing. The Qiagen DNeasy Blood Extraction Kit was used to extract genomic DNA from the blood cell samples.

This sequence originates from a human donor in good health. The specimen sequenced was PBMCs. Recombination connected TRBV29-1 to TRBJ2-5; possibly the D gene is TRBD1, per 6 matching bases. The J call is uncertain, as TRBJ2-7 better fits the DNA end. The CDR3 has the sequence CSVVNRASSYEQYF. The base sequence is TGCAGCGTTGTAAACAGGGCAAGCTCCTACGAGCAGTACTTC.